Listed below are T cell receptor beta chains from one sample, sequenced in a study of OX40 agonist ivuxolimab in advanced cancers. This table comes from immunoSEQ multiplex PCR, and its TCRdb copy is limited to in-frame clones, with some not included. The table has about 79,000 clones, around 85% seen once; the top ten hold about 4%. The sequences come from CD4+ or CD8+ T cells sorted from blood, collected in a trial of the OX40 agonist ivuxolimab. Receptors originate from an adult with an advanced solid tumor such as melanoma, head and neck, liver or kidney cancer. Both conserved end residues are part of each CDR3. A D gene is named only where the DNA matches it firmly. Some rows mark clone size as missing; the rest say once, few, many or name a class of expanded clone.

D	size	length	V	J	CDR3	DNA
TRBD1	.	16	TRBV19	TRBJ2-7	CASSRDSTGEVYEQYF	TGTGCCAGTAGTCGGGACTCGACAGGGGAGGTCTACGAGCAGTACTTC
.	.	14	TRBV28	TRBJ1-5	CASSFSVFQQPQHF	TGTGCCAGCAGTTTCAGTGTGTTCCAGCAGCCCCAGCATTTT
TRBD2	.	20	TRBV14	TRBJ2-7	CASSQERPGLALKKPYEQYF	TGTGCCAGCAGCCAAGAGAGGCCGGGACTAGCGTTAAAAAAGCCCTACGAGCAGTACTTC
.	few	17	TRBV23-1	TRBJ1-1	CASSQSWQAGMNTEAFF	TGCGCCAGCAGTCAATCGTGGCAGGCGGGCATGAACACTGAAGCTTTCTTT
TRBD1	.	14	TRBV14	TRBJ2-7	CASSPTGGHYEQYF	TGTGCCAGCAGCCCGACAGGGGGCCACTACGAGCAGTACTTC
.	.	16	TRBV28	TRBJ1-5	CASTSSRPPYNQPQHF	TGTGCCAGCACCTCCTCGCGTCCCCCTTACAATCAGCCCCAGCATTTT
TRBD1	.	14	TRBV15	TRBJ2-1	CATSPDRFENEQFF	TGTGCCACCAGCCCGGACAGGTTTGAGAATGAGCAGTTCTTC
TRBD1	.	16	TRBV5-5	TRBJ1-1	CASSLGPGQGGSEAFF	TGTGCCAGCAGCTTGGGACCGGGACAGGGAGGGTCTGAAGCTTTCTTT
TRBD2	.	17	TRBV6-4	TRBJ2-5	CASSDSIYGRAPETQYF	TGTGCCAGCAGTGACTCGATTTACGGGAGGGCCCCAGAGACCCAGTACTTC
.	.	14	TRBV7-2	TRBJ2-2	CASNDIVNTGELFF	TGTGCCAGCAACGACATAGTTAACACCGGGGAGCTGTTTTTT
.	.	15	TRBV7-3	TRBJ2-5	CASSLNRDLGETQYF	TGTGCCAGCAGCTTAAATCGGGACCTTGGGGAGACCCAGTACTTC
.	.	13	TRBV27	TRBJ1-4	CASSTRANEKLFF	TGTGCCAGCAGTACCCGAGCTAATGAAAAACTGTTTTTT
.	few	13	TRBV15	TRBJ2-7	CATSRDLSDEQYF	TGTGCCACCAGCAGAGATCTGTCGGACGAGCAGTACTTC
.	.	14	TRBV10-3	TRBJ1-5	CAISEQYSNQPQHF	TGTGCCATCAGTGAACAATATAGCAATCAGCCCCAGCATTTT
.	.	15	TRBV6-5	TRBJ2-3	CASSPGAFGTDTQYF	TGTGCCAGCAGTCCCGGGGCCTTCGGCACAGATACGCAGTATTTT
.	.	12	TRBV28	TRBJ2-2	CASRTPHGELFF	TGTGCCAGCAGAACCCCCCACGGGGAGCTGTTTTTT
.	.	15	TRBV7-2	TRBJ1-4	CASSLDGGDVEKLFF	TGTGCCAGCAGCTTAGATGGGGGAGATGTTGAAAAACTGTTTTTT
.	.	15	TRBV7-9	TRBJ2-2	CASSVQGGDTGELFF	TGTGCCAGCAGTGTACAGGGTGGGGACACCGGGGAGCTGTTTTTT
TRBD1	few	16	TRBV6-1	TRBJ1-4	CASSVSPGTADEKLFF	TGTGCCAGCAGTGTATCTCCCGGGACAGCAGATGAAAAACTGTTTTTT
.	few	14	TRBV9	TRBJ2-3	CASSDIAQGDTQYF	TGTGCCAGCAGCGACATAGCCCAGGGAGATACGCAGTATTTT
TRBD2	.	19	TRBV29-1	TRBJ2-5	CSVGLRVSGRRRLHETQYF	TGCAGCGTGGGCCTCAGAGTCAGCGGGAGACGACGTTTACATGAGACCCAGTACTTC
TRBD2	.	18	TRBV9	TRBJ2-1	CASSVGTSGKSSYNEQFF	TGTGCCAGCAGCGTCGGGACTAGCGGGAAAAGCTCCTACAATGAGCAGTTCTTC
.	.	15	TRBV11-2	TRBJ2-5	CASSLDPGGGETQYF	TGTGCCAGCAGCTTAGATCCCGGAGGCGGAGAGACCCAGTACTTC
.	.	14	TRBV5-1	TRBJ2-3	CASSLDKVTDTQYF	TGCGCCAGCAGCTTGGACAAAGTCACAGATACGCAGTATTTT
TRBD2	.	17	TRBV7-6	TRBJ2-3	CASSLGESGRMSDTQYF	TGTGCCAGCAGCTTGGGGGAAAGCGGGAGAATGTCAGATACGCAGTATTTT
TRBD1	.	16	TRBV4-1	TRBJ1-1	CASSQPYEGTGKEAFF	TGCGCCAGCAGCCAACCTTATGAGGGGACAGGCAAAGAAGCTTTCTTT
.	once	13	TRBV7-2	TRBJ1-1	CASSLTQYTEAFF	TGTGCCAGCAGCTTAACACAATACACTGAAGCTTTCTTT
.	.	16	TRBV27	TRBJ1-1	CASSPLGSGRNTEAFF	TGTGCCAGCAGCCCCCTGGGGTCTGGCCGGAACACTGAAGCTTTCTTT
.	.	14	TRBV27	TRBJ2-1	CASSLSGPYNEQFF	TGTGCCAGCAGTTTATCGGGCCCCTACAATGAGCAGTTCTTC
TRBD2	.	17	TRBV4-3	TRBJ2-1	CASSSPGTSGSRTEQFF	TGCGCCAGCAGCAGCCCCGGGACTAGCGGGTCGCGGACTGAGCAGTTCTTC
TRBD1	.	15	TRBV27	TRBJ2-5	CASSPGRGRLETQYF	TGTGCCAGCAGTCCCGGCAGGGGGCGCCTGGAGACCCAGTACTTC
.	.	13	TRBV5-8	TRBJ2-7	CASSFGGRNEQYF	TGTGCCAGCAGCTTTGGGGGCCGGAACGAGCAGTACTTC
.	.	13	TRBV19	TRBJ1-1	CASSLQGNTEAFF	TGTGCCAGCAGTCTTCAGGGGAACACTGAAGCTTTCTTT
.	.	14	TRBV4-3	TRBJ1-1	CASSQPDRNTEAFF	TGCGCCAGCAGCCAACCGGACAGGAACACTGAAGCTTTCTTT
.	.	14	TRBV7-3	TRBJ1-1	CASSLTPRNTEAFF	TGTGCCAGCAGCTTAACGCCCAGAAACACTGAAGCTTTCTTT
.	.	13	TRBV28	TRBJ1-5	CASSFPEPGPQHF	TGTGCCAGCAGTTTTCCAGAGCCGGGGCCCCAGCATTTT
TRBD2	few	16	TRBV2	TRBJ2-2	CASSDPGLLSPGELFF	TGTGCCAGCAGTGACCCGGGACTACTCAGTCCTGGGGAGCTGTTTTTT
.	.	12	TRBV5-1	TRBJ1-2	CASSFSTGGYTF	TGCGCCAGCAGCTTCTCGACAGGAGGCTACACCTTC
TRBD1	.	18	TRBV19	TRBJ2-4	CASSTGQGAGIAKNIQYF	TGTGCCAGTAGTACGGGACAGGGGGCAGGTATAGCCAAAAACATTCAGTACTTC
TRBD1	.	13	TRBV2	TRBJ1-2	CASTPQGAKGYTF	TGTGCCAGCACCCCGCAGGGGGCTAAAGGCTACACCTTC
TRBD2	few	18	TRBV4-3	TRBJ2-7	CASSQDRSLAGLSYEQYF	TGCGCCAGCAGCCAAGATCGGTCACTAGCGGGCCTCTCCTACGAGCAGTACTTC
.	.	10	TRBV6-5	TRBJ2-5	CASGGETQYF	TGTGCCAGCGGGGGGGAGACCCAGTACTTC
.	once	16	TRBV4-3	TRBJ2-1	CASSLNRPIEGGEQFF	TGCGCCAGCAGCCTAAATCGGCCCATCGAGGGTGGTGAGCAGTTCTTC
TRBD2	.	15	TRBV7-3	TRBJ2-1	CASSLVAGSPNEQFF	TGTGCCAGCAGCTTAGTAGCGGGAAGCCCCAATGAGCAGTTCTTC
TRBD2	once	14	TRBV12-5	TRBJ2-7	CASASAGVEYEQYF	TGTGCTAGTGCCTCAGCGGGGGTGGAGTACGAGCAGTACTTC
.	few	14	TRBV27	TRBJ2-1	CASSDRTLDNEQFF	TGTGCCAGCAGTGACAGGACCCTCGACAATGAGCAGTTCTTC
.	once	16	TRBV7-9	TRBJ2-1	CASSSPLAGKGNEQFF	TGTGCCAGCAGCTCCCCCCTGGCGGGAAAAGGAAATGAGCAGTTCTTC
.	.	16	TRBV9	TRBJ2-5	CASSAGLTQYQETQYF	TGTGCCAGCAGCGCTGGACTGACCCAGTACCAAGAGACCCAGTACTTC
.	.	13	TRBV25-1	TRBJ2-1	CASSGGTGSEQFF	TGTGCCAGCAGTGGGGGTACTGGGTCCGAGCAGTTCTTC
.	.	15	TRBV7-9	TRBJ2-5	CASSSGGVRGPPQYF	TGTGCCAGCAGCTCCGGCGGGGTGAGGGGCCCCCCCCAGTACTTC
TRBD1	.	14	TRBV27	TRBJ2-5	CASSPGTGVETQYF	TGTGCCAGCAGTCCCGGGACAGGGGTAGAGACCCAGTACTTC